This T cell receptor beta chain was found in a study of blood T cells in healthy people across ages. A sample-barcoded 5' primer and a J-beta primer mix were used in a second PCR of roughly 7 to 12 cycles. With 12 random nucleotides, a template-switch adaptor tagged each individual cDNA molecule. No fewer than 3 million CDR3-containing paired-end reads came from each sample. TCRdb independently ran MiXCR on the 5' RACE reads; one entry per CDR3 protein. This table has around 1,600,000 distinct CDR3 sequences, roughly two fifths appearing once. Sequencing used blood. The sequence came from a woman aged 18-29 years in good health.

CDR3 in DNA: TGCGCCAGCAGCCCCGTCACCGGGGAGCTGTTTTTT. Protein: CASSPVTGELFF. V is TRBV4-1 and J is TRBJ2-2, with D unclear. CDR1 is MGHRA and CDR2 is YSYEKL in the germline V gene. This CDR3 has 12 amino acids. Trimming took 4 bases from V and 4 from J, leaving 4 bases between them.